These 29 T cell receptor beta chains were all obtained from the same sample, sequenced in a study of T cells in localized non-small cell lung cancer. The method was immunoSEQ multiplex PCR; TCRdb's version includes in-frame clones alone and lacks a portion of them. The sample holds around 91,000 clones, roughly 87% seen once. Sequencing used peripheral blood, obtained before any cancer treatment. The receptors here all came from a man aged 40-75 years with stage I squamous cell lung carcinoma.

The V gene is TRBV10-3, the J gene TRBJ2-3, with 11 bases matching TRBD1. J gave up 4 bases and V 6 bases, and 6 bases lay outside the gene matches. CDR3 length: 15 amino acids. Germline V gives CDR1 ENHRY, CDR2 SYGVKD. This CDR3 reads CAIRGTGGLSDTQYF. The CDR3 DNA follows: TGTGCCATCAGGGGGACAGGGGGATTGTCAGATACGCAGTATTTT.

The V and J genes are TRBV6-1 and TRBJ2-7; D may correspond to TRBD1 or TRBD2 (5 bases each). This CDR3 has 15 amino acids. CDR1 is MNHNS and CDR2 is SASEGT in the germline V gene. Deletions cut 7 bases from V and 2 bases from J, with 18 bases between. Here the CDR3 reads CASKIHRGAAYEQYF. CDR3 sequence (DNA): TGTGCCAGCAAGATCCATAGAGGGGCTGCCTACGAGCAGTACTTC.

For the CDR3, the DNA is TGTGCCAGCAGTTACTTTCACCGGGGGCAAACTGAAGCTTTCTTT. Amino acid sequence: CASSYFHRGQTEAFF. This chain uses TRBV6-5 with TRBJ1-1; possible D gene TRBD1, 6 bases. Deletions cut 1 base from V and 5 bases from J, with 14 bases between. CDR3 length equals 15 residues. CDR1 and CDR2 (germline): MNHEY, SVGAGI.

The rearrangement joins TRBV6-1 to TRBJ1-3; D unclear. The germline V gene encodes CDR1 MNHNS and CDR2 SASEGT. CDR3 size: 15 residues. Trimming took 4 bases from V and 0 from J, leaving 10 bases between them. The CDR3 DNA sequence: TGTGCCAGCAGTGCGGGCAGATCCTCTGGAAACACCATATATTTT. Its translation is CASSAGRSSGNTIYF.

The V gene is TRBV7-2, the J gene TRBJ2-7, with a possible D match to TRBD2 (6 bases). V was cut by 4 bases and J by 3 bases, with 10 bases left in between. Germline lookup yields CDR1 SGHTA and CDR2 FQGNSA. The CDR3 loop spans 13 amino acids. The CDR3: CASSSAGGYEQYF. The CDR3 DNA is TGTGCCAGCAGCTCGGCCGGGGGCTACGAGCAGTACTTC.

CDR3 sequence: CASSIALAGGRPEQFF. The CDR3 nucleotides are TGTGCCAGCTCAATTGCTTTAGCGGGGGGGCGTCCTGAGCAGTTCTTC. The chain has TRBV18 and TRBJ2-1; the match to TRBD2 covers 11 bases. Germline trimming cut 5 bases from V and 9 bases from J; bases unmatched to any gene: 12. The CDR3 spans 16 residues. Germline-derived CDR1 and CDR2 are KGHSH and LQKENI. The full variable domain, in which reference TRBV18 and TRBJ2-1 provide the parts outside the CDR3, is NAGVMQNPRHLVRRRGQEARLRCSPMKGHSHVYWYRQLPEEGLKFMVYLQKENIIDESGMPKERFSAEFPKEGPSILRIQQVVRGDSAAYFCASSIALAGGRPEQFFGPGTRLTVL.

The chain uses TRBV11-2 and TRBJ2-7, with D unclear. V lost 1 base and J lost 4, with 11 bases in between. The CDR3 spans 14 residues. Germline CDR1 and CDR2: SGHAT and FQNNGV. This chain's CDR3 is CASSLAPRIYEQYF. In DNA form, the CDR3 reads TGTGCCAGCAGCTTAGCCCCCAGAATTTACGAGCAGTACTTC.

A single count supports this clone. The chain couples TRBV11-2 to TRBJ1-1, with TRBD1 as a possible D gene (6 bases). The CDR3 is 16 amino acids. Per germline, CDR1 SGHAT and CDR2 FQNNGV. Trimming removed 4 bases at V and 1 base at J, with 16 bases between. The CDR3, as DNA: TGTGCCAGCAGCTATAATAGGAACAGGGAGAACACTGAAGCTTTCTTT. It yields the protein CASSYNRNRENTEAFF. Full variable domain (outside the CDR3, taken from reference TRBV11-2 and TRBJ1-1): EAGVAQSPRYKIIEKRQSVAFWCNPISGHATLYWYQQILGQGPKLLIQFQNNGVVDDSQLPKDRFSAERLKGVDSTLKIQPAKLEDSAVYLCASSYNRNRENTEAFFGQGTRLTVV.

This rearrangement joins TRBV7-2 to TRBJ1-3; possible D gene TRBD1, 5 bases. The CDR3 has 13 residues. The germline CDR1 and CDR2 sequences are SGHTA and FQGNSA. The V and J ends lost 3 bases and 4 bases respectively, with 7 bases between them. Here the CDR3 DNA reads TGTGCCAGCAGCTTTAGGGACGGAAACACCATATATTTT. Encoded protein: CASSFRDGNTIYF.

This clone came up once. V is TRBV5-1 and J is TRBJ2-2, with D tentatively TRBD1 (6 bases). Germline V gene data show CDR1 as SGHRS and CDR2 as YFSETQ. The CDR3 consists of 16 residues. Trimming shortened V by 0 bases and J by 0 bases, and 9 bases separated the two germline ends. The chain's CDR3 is CASSLAGQSNTGELFF. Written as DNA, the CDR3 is TGCGCCAGCAGCTTGGCCGGACAGTCGAACACCGGGGAGCTGTTTTTT. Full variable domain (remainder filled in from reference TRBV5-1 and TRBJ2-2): KAGVTQTPRYLIKTRGQQVTLSCSPISGHRSVSWYQQTPGQGLQFLFEYFSETQRNKGNFPGRFSGRQFSNSRSEMNVSTLELGDSALYLCASSLAGQSNTGELFFGEGSRLTVL.

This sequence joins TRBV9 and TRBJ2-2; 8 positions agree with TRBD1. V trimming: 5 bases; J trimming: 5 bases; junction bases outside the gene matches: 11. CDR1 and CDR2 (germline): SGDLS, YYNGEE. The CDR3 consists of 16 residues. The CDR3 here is CASSRSGRGQTGELFF. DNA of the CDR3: TGTGCCAGCAGTCGAAGCGGCAGGGGGCAAACCGGGGAGCTGTTTTTT.

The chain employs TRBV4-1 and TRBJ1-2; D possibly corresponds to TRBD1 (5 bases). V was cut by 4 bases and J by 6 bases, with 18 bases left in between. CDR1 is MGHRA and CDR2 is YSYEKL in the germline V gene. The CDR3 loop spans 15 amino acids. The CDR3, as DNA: TGCGCCAGCAGCCGATCAACAGCAGGGAATGATGGCTACACCTTC. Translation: CASSRSTAGNDGYTF.

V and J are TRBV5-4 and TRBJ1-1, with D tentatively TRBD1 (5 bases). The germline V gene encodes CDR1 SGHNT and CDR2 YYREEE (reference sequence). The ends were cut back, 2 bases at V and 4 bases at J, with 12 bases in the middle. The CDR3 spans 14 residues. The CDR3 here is CASSFSDTRTEAFF. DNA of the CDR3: TGTGCCAGCAGCTTCTCGGACACGCGCACTGAAGCTTTCTTT.

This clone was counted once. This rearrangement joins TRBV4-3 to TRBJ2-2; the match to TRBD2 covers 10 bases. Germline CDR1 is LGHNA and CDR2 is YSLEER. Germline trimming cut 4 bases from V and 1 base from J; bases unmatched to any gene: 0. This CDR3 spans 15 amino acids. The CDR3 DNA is TGCGCCAGCAGCCTAGCGGGGGGGAACACCGGGGAGCTGTTTTTT. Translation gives CASSLAGGNTGELFF.

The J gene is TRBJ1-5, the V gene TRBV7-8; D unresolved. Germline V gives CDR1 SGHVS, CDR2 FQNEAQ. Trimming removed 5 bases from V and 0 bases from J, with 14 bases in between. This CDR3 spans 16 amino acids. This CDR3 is CASSRGGRNSNQPQHF. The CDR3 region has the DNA TGTGCCAGCAGCCGAGGCGGACGAAATAGCAATCAGCCCCAGCATTTT.

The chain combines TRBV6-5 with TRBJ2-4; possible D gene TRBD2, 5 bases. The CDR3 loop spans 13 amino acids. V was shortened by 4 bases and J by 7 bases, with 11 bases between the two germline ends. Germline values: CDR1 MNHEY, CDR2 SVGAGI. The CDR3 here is CASSSPGENIQYF. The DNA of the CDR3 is TGTGCCAGCAGTTCCCCCGGGGAGAACATTCAGTACTTC.

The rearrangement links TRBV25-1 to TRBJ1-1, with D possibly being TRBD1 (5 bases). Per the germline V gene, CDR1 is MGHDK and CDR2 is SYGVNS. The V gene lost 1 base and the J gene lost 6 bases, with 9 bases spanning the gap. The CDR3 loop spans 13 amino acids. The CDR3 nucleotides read TGTGCCAGCAGTGAATTGGGGCGGTCTGAAGCTTTCTTT. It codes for CASSELGRSEAFF.

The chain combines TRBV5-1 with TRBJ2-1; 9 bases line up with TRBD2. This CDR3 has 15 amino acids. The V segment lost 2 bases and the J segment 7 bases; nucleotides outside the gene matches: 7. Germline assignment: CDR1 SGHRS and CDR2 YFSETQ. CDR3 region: CASSLFSGGGNEQFF. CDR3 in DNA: TGCGCCAGCAGCTTATTTAGCGGGGGAGGGAATGAGCAGTTCTTC.

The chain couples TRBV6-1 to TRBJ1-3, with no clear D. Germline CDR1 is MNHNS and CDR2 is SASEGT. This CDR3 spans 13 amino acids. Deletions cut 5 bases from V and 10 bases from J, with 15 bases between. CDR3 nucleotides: TGTGCCAGCAGTTCCATATCATCGGCTACCATATATTTT. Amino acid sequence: CASSSISSATIYF.

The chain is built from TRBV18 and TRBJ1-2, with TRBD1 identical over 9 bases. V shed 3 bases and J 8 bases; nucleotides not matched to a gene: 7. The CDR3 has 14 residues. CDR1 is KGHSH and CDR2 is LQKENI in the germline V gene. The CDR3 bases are TGTGCCAGCTCACCGGGGACAGGGCCCATGGGCTACACCTTC. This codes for CASSPGTGPMGYTF.

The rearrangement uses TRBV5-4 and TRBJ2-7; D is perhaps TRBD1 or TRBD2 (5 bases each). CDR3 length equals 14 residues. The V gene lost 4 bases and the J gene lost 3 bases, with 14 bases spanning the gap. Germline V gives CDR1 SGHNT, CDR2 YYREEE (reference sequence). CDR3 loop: CASSPAGTVYEQYF. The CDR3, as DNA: TGTGCCAGCAGCCCCGCCGGGACGGTCTACGAGCAGTACTTC.

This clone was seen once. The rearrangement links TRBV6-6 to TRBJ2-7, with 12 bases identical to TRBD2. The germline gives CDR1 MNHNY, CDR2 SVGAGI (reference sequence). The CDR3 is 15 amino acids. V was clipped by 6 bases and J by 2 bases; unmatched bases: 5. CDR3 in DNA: TGTGCCAGCAGGCGGACTAGCGGGGCAGCCTACGAGCAGTACTTC. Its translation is CASRRTSGAAYEQYF.

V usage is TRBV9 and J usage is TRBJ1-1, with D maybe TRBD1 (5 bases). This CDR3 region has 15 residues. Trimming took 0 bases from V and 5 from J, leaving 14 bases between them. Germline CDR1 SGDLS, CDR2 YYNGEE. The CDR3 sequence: CASSVGWRGETEAFF. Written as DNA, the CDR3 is TGTGCCAGCAGCGTAGGTTGGCGGGGGGAGACTGAAGCTTTCTTT.

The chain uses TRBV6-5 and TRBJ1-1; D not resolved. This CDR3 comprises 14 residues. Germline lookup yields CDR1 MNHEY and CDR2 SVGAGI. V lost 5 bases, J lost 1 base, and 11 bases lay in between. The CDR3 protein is CASSTSSGNTEAFF. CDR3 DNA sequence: TGTGCCAGCAGTACTAGTAGTGGGAACACTGAAGCTTTCTTT.

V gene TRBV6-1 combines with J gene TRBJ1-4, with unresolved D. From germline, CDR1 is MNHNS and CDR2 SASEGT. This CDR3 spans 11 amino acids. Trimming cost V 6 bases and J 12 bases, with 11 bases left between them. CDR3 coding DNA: TGTGCCAGCAGATTCGCCGGCCAACTGTTTTTT. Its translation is CASRFAGQLFF.

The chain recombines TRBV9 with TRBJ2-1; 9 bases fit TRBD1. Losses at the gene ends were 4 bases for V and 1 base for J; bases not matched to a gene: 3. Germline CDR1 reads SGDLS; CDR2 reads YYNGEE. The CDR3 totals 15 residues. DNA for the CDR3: TGTGCCAGCAGCTCTGGACAGGGGTCCTACAATGAGCAGTTCTTC. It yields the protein CASSSGQGSYNEQFF.

The chain's CDR3 is CASSSQVSGNTIYF. CDR3 DNA: TGTGCCAGCAGCTCACAGGTCTCTGGAAACACCATATATTTT. This chain joins TRBV7-6 and TRBJ1-3, with D maybe TRBD1 (5 bases). The CDR3 runs 14 residues. V was pared by 4 bases and J by 0 bases, with 7 bases between. Germline V CDR1 and CDR2: SGHVS, FNYEAQ. Filled out from reference TRBV7-6 and TRBJ1-3, the complete variable domain reads GAGVSQSPRYKVTKRGQDVALRCDPISGHVSLYWYRQALGQGPEFLTYFNYEAQQDKSGLPNDRFSAERPEGSISTLTIQRTEQRDSAMYRCASSSQVSGNTIYFGEGSWLTVV.

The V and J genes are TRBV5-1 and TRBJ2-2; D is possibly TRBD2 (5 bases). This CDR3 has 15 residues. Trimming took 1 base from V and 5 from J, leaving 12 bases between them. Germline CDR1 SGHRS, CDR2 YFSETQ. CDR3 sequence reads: CASSLIIGETGELFF. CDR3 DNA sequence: TGCGCCAGCAGCTTGATAATCGGGGAGACCGGGGAGCTGTTTTTT.

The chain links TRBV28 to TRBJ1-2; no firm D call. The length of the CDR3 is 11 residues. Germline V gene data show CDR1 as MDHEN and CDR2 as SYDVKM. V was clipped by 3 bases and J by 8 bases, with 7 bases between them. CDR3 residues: CASSLTVGYTF. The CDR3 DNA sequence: TGTGCCAGCAGTTTGACGGTGGGCTACACCTTC.